What follows is one TCR beta chain and its context. What it binds is not known. The germline V gene encodes CDR1 WNHNN and CDR2 SYGVQD (reference sequence). The CDR3 runs 16 residues. V was cut by 0 bases and J by 4 bases, with 13 bases left in between. TCRdb's table, derived via immunoSEQ multiplex PCR, lists solely in-frame clones and lacks some. The table shows around 2.1 million clones, with roughly 91% occurring only once. It was CD45RO-negative cells, positively selected for CCR7, that made up naive CD8 cells, with terminally differentiated effector memory CD45RA+ cells excluded. The data were taken from a study of shared clonotypes between healthy human individuals. Study-wide background: CD8 memory received one plate per donor, CD8 naive two, CD4 memory three and CD4 naive three.

Findings of the study overall: The study sampled only blood, and tissue repertoires likely differ. Even with large depth, rarefaction showed that sorted-subset sequencing was incomplete.

Source material: naive CD8+ T cells from PBMCs. The receptor was isolated from a man younger than 35 in good health. Some clones in this sample may be carry-over from other donors' samples. The chain recombines TRBV10-1 with TRBJ2-1; D is perhaps TRBD1 (6 bases). CDR3 amino acids: CASSESGRGLYNEQFF. CDR3 nucleotide sequence: TGCGCCAGCAGTGAGTCGGGCAGGGGATTATACAATGAGCAGTTCTTC.